What follows is one T cell receptor beta chain and its context. Its binding antigen is unknown. One base away there is no much larger clone; base qualities are not given. TCRbeta CDR3 regions were amplified from genomic DNA by means of the immunoSEQ Assay, a bias-controlled multiplex PCR. The study's own analysis went as follows. The number of nucleated cells in each sample was estimated from the amplification of reference gene primers within the assay. To quantify the absolute abundance of each unique TCRbeta CDR3 rearrangement, sequence reads were collapsed and filtered. Productive Simpson clonality was computed per sample as the square root of Simpson's diversity index over productive rearrangements. TCRdb limited this immuneACCESS table to in-frame rearrangements with V and J called. A share of clones is missing; checked studies link under half to unresolved V genes, and the rest is unexplained. The V and J calls and clone size are taken from that table; D and trimming were inferred from the DNA. The sample yields 200,000 to 250,000 clones; around 84% were counted once. Roughly 5% of the sample goes to the ten largest clones.

The data originate from a study of blood T cell repertoires in COVID-19 (TCRdb year 2020). Turning to the overall study: Samples covering the acute and convalescent phases of COVID-19 were provided by collaborators in the United States, Italy and Spain. The sample metadata nearly always contained a de-identified subject ID, COVID-19 status, age in years and sex. A freely available public database, intended as a resource for researchers studying the immune response to SARS-CoV-2, is where the repertoires were released. The dataset comprised deeply sampled blood TCRbeta repertoires from subjects exposed to, actively infected with, or recovered from COVID-19. Where available, HLA class I and class II types were obtained from metadata supplied by the sample provider rather than from assay-based typing. Samples were obtained from the ongoing ImmuneRACE study (first 160 participants) and from 1,254 subjects provided by 6 global collaborators. The material from the prospective study consisted of cDNA or gDNA derived from T cells, B-cell-depleted T cells, or PBMCs.

V lost 4 bases and J lost 6 bases; the stretch between them is 8 bases long. According to the germline V gene, CDR1 reads SGHAT and CDR2 reads FQNNGV. Measured from the cysteine to the phenylalanine, the CDR3 is 12 residues long. Only the CDR3 region is kept as DNA, spanning 36 bases read in frame from base 1. Another Seattle source contributed samples from volunteer blood donors who had recovered from COVID-19. The collaborating institutions used their own protocols to collect whole blood in K2EDTA tubes. For TCRbeta analysis, collaborators shipped samples in one of three forms: frozen whole blood, isolated PBMCs, or DNA extracted from either of those sample types. The full study reports these points: The quantity of clinical and demographic metadata differed by source and by participant and was supplied without curation.

The source material was peripheral blood. The chain couples TRBV11-2 to TRBJ2-3, with the identity of the D gene unclear. The source of this sequence is a woman in her fifties or sixties who had recovered from COVID-19. The CDR3 corresponds to CASSYSEDTQYF. The nucleotide sequence is TGTGCCAGCAGCTATTCGGAGGATACGCAGTATTTT.